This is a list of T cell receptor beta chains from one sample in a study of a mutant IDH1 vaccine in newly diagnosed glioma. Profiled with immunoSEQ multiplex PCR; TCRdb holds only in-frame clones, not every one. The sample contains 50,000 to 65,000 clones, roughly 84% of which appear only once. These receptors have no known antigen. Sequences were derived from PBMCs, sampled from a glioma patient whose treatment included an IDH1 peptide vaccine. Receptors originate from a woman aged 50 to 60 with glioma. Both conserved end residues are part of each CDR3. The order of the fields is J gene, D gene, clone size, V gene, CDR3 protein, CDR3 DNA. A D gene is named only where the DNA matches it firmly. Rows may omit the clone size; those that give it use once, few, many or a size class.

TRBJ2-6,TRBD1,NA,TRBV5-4,CASSPRQGYGANVLTF,TGTGCCAGCAGCCCAAGACAGGGGTATGGGGCCAACGTCCTGACTTTC
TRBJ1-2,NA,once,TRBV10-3,CAISEAENYGYTF,TGTGCCATCAGTGAGGCGGAGAACTATGGCTACACCTTC
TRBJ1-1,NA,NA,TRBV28,CASRSPDTEAFF,TGTGCCAGCAGATCCCCTGACACTGAAGCTTTCTTT
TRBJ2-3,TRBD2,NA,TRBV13,CASSLIGSGGTDTQYF,TGTGCCAGCAGCTTGATTGGTAGCGGGGGCACAGATACGCAGTATTTT
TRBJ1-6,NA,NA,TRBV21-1,CASSKVGQGNSPLHF,NA
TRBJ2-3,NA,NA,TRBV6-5,CASSYGGPRTDTQYF,TGTGCCAGCAGTTATGGGGGCCCCCGCACAGATACGCAGTATTTT
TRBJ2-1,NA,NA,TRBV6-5,CASTGGGPYNEQFF,TGTGCCAGCACAGGGGGGGGTCCCTACAATGAGCAGTTCTTC
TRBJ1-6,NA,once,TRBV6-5,CASSYYPYNSPLHF,TGTGCCAGCAGTTACTACCCCTATAATTCACCCCTCCACTTT
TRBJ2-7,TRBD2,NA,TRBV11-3,CASSLDLEGRDEQYF,TGTGCCAGCAGCTTAGATTTGGAGGGGAGGGACGAGCAGTACTTC
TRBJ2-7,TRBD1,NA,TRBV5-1,CASSGGTGVSYEQYF,TGCGCCAGCAGCGGTGGGACAGGAGTTTCCTACGAGCAGTACTTC
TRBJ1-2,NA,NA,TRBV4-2,CASSPEGRDRGYTF,TGTGCCAGCAGCCCCGAGGGGAGGGATCGGGGCTACACCTTC
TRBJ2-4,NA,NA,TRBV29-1,CSVETRVENIQYF,TGCAGCGTTGAGACTAGGGTGGAAAACATTCAGTACTTC
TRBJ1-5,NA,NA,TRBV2,CASSGIGNQPQHF,TGTGCCAGCAGTGGTATAGGCAATCAGCCCCAGCATTTT
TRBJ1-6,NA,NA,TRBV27,CASSFTGPGFESPLHF,TGTGCCAGCAGTTTTACCGGCCCCGGTTTTGAATCACCCCTCCACTTT
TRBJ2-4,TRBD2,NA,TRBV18,CASSPPRTSYKNIQYF,TGTGCCAGCTCACCGCCCCGGACTAGCTACAAAAACATTCAGTACTTC
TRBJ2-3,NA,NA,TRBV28,CASSLYRNWTKYQDSTDTQYF,TGTGCCAGCAGTTTATATAGGAACTGGACCAAATATCAAGACAGCACAGATACGCAGTATTTT
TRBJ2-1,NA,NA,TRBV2,CASKGPGANEQFF,TGTGCCAGCAAAGGTCCGGGTGCCAATGAGCAGTTCTTC
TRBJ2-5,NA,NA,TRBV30,CAWSGHRPVVGTQYF,TGTGCCTGGAGTGGGCACCGGCCGGTCGTCGGGACCCAGTACTTC
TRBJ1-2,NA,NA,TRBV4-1,CAGSQVGESRRF,TGCGCCGGCAGCCAAGTCGGAGAGAGCCGTAGGTTC
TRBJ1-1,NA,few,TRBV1,CTSSQDLDRKPEAFF,TGCACCAGCAGCCAAGATCTGGACAGAAAACCTGAAGCTTTCTTT
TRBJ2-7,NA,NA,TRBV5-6,CASSPDGRYEQYF,TGTGCCAGCAGCCCGGACGGCCGCTACGAGCAGTACTTC
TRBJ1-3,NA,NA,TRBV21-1,CASSKRLSSGNTIYF,TGTGCCAGCAGCAAACGGCTGAGCTCTGGAAACACCATATATTTT
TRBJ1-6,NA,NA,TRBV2,CASSVWGKVINSPLHF,TGTGCCAGCAGTGTATGGGGGAAGGTAATTAATTCACCCCTCCACTTT
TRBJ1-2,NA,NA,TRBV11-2,CASSLALYGYTF,TGTGCCAGCAGCCTAGCCTTATATGGCTACACCTTC
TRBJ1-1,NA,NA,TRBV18,CASSPGGRTEAFF,TGTGCCAGCTCACCAGGGGGGCGCACTGAAGCTTTCTTT
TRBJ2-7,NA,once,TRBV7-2,CASSQTPFGGLIGEQYF,TGTGCCAGCAGCCAGACACCCTTTGGGGGCTTAATCGGCGAGCAGTACTTC
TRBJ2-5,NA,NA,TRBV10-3,CAISPPGAQETQYF,TGTGCCATCAGTCCCCCGGGGGCGCAAGAGACCCAGTACTTC
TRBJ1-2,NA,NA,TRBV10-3,CAISDGMRYTF,TGTGCCATCAGTGATGGGATGCGGTACACCTTC
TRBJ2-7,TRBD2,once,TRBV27,CASSLVASGYGSYEQYF,TGTGCCAGCAGTTTGGTGGCTAGCGGGTACGGATCCTACGAGCAGTACTTC
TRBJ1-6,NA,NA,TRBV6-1,CASSAGPYNSPLHF,TGTGCCAGCAGTGCCGGCCCCTATAATTCACCCCTCCACTTT
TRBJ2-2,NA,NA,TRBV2,CASSLNRPGELFF,TGTGCCAGCAGTCTGAACAGGCCCGGGGAGCTGTTTTTT
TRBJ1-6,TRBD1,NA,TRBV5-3,CARSSQGSPLSYNSPLHF,TGTGCCAGAAGCTCACAGGGGTCTCCTCTCTCCTATAATTCACCCCTCCACTTT
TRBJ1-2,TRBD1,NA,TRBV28,CASSDPTGVYGYTF,TGTGCCAGCAGTGATCCCACAGGGGTCTATGGCTACACCTTC
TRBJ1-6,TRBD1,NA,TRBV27,CASRRDRGGSPLHF,TGTGCCAGCAGGAGGGACAGGGGAGGATCACCCCTCCACTTT
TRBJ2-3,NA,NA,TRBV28,CASSLFPPDSSSTDTQYF,TGTGCCAGCAGCCTATTCCCCCCCGACAGTTCTAGCACAGATACGCAGTATTTT
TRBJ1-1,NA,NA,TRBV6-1,CASSEGLRVNTEAFF,TGTGCCAGCAGTGAAGGGCTTCGGGTGAACACTGAAGCTTTCTTT
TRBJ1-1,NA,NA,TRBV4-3,CASSQGANTEAFF,TGCGCCAGCAGCCAAGGTGCGAACACTGAAGCTTTCTTT
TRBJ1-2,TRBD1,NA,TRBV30,CAWSKPGQGKMLAYGYTF,TGTGCCTGGAGTAAGCCGGGACAGGGGAAAATGCTTGCCTATGGCTACACCTTC
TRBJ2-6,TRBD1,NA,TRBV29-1,CSVDTGTGWDGANVLTF,TGCAGCGTGGATACCGGGACAGGGTGGGATGGGGCCAACGTCCTGACTTTC
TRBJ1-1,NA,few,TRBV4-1,CASSQDEGSTEAFF,TGCGCCAGCAGCCAAGACGAGGGTAGCACTGAAGCTTTCTTT
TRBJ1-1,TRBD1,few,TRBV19,CASSIEQGEAFF,TGTGCCAGTAGTATAGAACAGGGGGAAGCTTTCTTT
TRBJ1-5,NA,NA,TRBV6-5,CASSYSGASNQPQHF,TGTGCCAGCAGTTACTCAGGGGCTAGCAATCAGCCCCAGCATTTT
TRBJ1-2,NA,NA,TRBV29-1,CSVEGTGGYTF,TGCAGCGTTGAGGGTACAGGGGGCTACACCTTC
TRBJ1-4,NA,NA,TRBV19,CASSIIPGSANEKLFF,TGTGCCAGTAGTATTATTCCAGGGTCCGCTAATGAAAAACTGTTTTTT
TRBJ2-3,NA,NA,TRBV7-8,CATRPLSSTDTQYF,TGTGCCACCAGACCTTTATCTAGCACAGATACGCAGTATTTT
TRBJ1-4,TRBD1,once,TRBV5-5,CASSLWGQGVNEKLFF,TGTGCCAGCAGCTTGTGGGGACAGGGGGTTAATGAAAAACTGTTTTTT
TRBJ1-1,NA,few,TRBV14,CASSSDMNTEAFF,TGTGCCAGCAGCTCCGACATGAACACTGAAGCTTTCTTT
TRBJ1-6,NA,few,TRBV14,CASSQGGDSPLHF,TGTGCCAGCAGCCAGGGTGGGGATTCACCCCTCCACTTT
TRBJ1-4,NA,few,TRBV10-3,CAIRPNGTPNEKLFF,TGTGCCATCAGACCGAACGGGACACCTAATGAAAAACTGTTTTTT
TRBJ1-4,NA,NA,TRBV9,CASSVAGSSRGEKLFF,TGTGCCAGCAGCGTAGCAGGCTCGTCCAGGGGAGAAAAACTGTTTTTT
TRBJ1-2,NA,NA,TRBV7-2,CASSLVASYGYTF,TGTGCCAGCAGCTTAGTCGCCAGCTATGGCTACACCTTC
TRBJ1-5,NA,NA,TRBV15,CATSAGPGQPQHF,TGTGCCACCTCGGCGGGGCCTGGTCAGCCCCAGCATTTT
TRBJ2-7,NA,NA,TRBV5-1,CASKGEGGAYEQYF,TGCGCCAGCAAGGGGGAGGGGGGCGCGTACGAGCAGTACTTC
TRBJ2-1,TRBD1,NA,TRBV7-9,CASSFGTGRNEQFF,TGTGCCAGCAGCTTCGGGACAGGGCGCAATGAGCAGTTCTTC
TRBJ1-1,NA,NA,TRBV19,CASMEGGNTEAFF,TGTGCCAGTATGGAGGGAGGAAACACTGAAGCTTTCTTT